Listed here is a single TCR beta chain. Per the study methods: Amplifying reference gene primers gave estimates of nucleated cell counts. TCRdb keeps only in-frame clones here, not all; method: immunoSEQ multiplex PCR. That table gives V, J and clone size, and the DNA gave D and trimming. The sample has hundreds of thousands of clones; roughly 90% are singletons. These data come from a study of blood T cell repertoires in COVID-19. Study overall: PBMCs, B-cell-depleted T cells, or T cells provided the cDNA or gDNA that made up the material.

CDR1 is KGHDR, CDR2 SFDVKD, per germline. V lost 8 bases to trimming and J lost 2 bases, with 11 bases between them. The CDR3 loop spans 13 amino acids. Seattle cases were enrolled at active infection and followed longitudinally. Material for sequencing was peripheral blood. The sequence was collected from a woman in her 70s with COVID-19, enrolled during active disease. The V call is TRBV24-1, the J call TRBJ1-1, with a possible D match to TRBD1 (6 bases). CDR3 DNA sequence: TGTGCCACCACTCAGGGGCCAAACACTGAAGCTTTCTTT. This codes for CATTQGPNTEAFF.